This TCR beta chain emerged from a study of T-cell memory formation after mild COVID-19. General study points: Cross-reactive memory seemingly joined, as some responding clones were found in pre-infection memory.

One entry per CDR3 protein, called by TCRdb with MiXCR from the 5' RACE reads. The sample includes 210,000 or so distinct CDR3 sequences, about 17% of them seen just once. Comments on this clonotype: The antigen is not known.

This receptor was obtained from an adult woman who had mild COVID-19 (a few samples of this study predate the infection). Cell type and time point are not known. The specimen sequenced was PBMCs or a T cell subset sorted from them (not recorded which).

The DNA of the CDR3 is TGCAGCGTTGCCTCCGCTCAGAGAAATGAAAAACTGTTTTTT. Translating gives CSVASAQRNEKLFF. V and J are TRBV29-1 and TRBJ1-4, with unresolved D. V was cut by 4 bases and J by 5 bases, with 14 bases left in between. This CDR3 region has 14 residues. Germline CDR1 and CDR2: SQVTM and ANQGSEA.